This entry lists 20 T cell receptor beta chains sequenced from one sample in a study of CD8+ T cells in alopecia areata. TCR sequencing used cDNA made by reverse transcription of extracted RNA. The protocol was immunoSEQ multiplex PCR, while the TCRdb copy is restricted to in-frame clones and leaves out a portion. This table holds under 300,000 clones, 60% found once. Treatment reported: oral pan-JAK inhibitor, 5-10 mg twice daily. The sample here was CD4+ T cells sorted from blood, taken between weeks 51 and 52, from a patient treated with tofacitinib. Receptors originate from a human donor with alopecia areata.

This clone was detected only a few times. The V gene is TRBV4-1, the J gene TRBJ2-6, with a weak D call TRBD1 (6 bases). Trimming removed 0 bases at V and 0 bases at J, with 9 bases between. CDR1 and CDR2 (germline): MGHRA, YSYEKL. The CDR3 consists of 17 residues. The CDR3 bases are TGCGCCAGCAGCCAAGAAGGACAGCGCTCTGGGGCCAACGTCCTGACTTTC. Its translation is CASSQEGQRSGANVLTF.

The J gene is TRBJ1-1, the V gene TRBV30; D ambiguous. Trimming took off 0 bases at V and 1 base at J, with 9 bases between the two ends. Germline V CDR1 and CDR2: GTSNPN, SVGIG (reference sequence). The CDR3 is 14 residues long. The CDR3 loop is CAWSVRGRNTEAFF. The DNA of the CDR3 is TGTGCCTGGAGTGTACGGGGAAGGAACACTGAAGCTTTCTTT.

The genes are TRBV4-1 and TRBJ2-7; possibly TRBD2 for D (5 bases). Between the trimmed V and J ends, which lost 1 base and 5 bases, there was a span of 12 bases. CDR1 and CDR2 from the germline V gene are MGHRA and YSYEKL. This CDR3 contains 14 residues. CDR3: CASSQVGGLDEQYF. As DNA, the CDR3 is TGCGCCAGCAGCCAAGTAGGCGGACTCGACGAGCAGTACTTC.

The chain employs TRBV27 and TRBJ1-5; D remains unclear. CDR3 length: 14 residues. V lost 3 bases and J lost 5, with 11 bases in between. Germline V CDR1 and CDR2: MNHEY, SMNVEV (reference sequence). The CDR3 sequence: CASSLRRDYQPQHF. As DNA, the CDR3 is TGTGCCAGCAGTTTGAGGAGGGATTATCAGCCCCAGCATTTT.

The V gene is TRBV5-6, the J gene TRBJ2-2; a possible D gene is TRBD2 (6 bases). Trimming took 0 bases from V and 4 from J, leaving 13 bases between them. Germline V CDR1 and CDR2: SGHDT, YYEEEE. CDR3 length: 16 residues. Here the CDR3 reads CASSLVAGRTTGELFF. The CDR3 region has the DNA TGTGCCAGCAGCTTGGTTGCGGGGCGGACCACCGGGGAGCTGTTTTTT.

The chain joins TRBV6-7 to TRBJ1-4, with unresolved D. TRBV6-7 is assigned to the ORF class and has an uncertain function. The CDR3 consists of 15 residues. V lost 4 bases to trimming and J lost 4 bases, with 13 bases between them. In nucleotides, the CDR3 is TGTGCCAGCAGTTCGGGCCAGGACCTTAATGAAAAACTGTTTTTT. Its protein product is CASSSGQDLNEKLFF.

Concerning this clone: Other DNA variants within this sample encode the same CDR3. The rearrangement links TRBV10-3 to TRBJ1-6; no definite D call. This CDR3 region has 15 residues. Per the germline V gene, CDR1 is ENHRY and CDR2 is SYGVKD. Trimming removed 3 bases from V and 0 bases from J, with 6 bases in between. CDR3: CAISDGSSYNSPLHF. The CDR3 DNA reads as TGTGCCATCAGTGACGGTAGCTCCTATAATTCACCCCTCCACTTT.

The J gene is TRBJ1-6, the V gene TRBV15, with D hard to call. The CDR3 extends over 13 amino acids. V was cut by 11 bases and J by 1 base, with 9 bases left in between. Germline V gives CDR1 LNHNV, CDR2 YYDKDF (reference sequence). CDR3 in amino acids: CAGSASYNSPLHF. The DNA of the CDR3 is TGTGCCGGCAGCGCTTCCTATAATTCACCCCTCCACTTT.

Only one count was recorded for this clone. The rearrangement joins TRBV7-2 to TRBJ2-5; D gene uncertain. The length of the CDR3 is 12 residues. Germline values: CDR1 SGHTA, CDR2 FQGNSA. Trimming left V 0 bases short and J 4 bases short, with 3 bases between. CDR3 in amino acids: CASSLAVETQYF. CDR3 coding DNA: TGTGCCAGCAGCTTAGCCGTAGAGACCCAGTACTTC. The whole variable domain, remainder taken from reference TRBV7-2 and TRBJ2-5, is GAGVSQSPSNKVTEKGKDVELRCDPISGHTALYWYRQSLGQGLEFLIYFQGNSAPDKSGLPSDRFSAERTGGSVSTLTIQRTQQEDSAVYLCASSLAVETQYFGPGTRLLVL.

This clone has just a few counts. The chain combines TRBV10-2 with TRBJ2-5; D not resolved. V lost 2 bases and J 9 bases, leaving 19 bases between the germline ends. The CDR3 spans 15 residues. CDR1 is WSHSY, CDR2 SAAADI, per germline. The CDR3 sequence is CASSETLLLTTPQYF. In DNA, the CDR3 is TGCGCCAGCAGTGAGACCCTCCTCCTTACAACCCCCCAGTACTTC.

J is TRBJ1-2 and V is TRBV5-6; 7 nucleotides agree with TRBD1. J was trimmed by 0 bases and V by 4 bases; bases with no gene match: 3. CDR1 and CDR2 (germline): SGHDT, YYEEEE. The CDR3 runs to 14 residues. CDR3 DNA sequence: TGTGCCAGCAGCCCGGGGACAGCTAACTATGGCTACACCTTC. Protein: CASSPGTANYGYTF.

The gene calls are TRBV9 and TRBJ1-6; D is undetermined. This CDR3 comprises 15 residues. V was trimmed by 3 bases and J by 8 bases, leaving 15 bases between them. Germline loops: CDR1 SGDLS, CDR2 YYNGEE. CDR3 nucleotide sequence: TGTGCCAGCAGCGATTCTCCGTACCTGGATTCACCCCTCCACTTT. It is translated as CASSDSPYLDSPLHF. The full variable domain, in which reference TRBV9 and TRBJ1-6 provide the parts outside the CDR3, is DSGVTQTPKHLITATGQRVTLRCSPRSGDLSVYWYQQSLDQGLQFLIQYYNGEERAKGNILERFSAQQFPDLHSELNLSSLELGDSALYFCASSDSPYLDSPLHFGNGTRLTVT.

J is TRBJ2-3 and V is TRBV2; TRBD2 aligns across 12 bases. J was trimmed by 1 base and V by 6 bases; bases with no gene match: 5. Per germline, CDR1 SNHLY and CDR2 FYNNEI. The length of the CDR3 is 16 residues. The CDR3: CASRALAGGRTDTQYF. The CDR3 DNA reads TGTGCCAGCAGAGCACTAGCGGGGGGACGCACAGATACGCAGTATTTT.

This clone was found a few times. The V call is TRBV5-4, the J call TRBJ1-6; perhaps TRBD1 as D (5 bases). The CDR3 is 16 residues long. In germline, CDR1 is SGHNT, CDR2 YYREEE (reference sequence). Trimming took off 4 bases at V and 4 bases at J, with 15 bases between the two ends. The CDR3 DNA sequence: TGTGCCAGCAGCCTATCAGGAGGGACTTATAATTCACCCCTCCACTTT. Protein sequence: CASSLSGGTYNSPLHF.

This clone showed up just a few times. In DNA form, the CDR3 reads TGCGCCAGCAGCTTGTTCGGGGCCGAGGGCTATGGCTACACCTTC. Amino acid sequence: CASSLFGAEGYGYTF. This rearrangement joins TRBV5-1 to TRBJ1-2; a possible D gene is TRBD1 (5 bases). The CDR3 is 15 amino acids. CDR1 SGHRS and CDR2 YFSETQ come from the germline V gene. The V gene lost 1 base and the J gene lost 4 bases, with 14 bases spanning the gap.

DNA for the CDR3: TGTGCCAGCAGTGATAGATCTAGCTTAGTGCAGTTCTTC. It codes for CASSDRSSLVQFF. This chain links TRBV2 with TRBJ2-1; D might be TRBD2 (5 bases). CDR3 length: 13 amino acids. Germline lookup yields CDR1 SNHLY and CDR2 FYNNEI. V lost 3 bases, J lost 12 bases, and 15 bases lay in between.

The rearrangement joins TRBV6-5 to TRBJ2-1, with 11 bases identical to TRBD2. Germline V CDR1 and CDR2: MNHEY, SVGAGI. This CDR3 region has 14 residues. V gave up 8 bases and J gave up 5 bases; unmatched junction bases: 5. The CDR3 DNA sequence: TGTGCCAGCGCGCTAGCGGGGGGCCACAATGAGCAGTTCTTC. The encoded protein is CASALAGGHNEQFF.

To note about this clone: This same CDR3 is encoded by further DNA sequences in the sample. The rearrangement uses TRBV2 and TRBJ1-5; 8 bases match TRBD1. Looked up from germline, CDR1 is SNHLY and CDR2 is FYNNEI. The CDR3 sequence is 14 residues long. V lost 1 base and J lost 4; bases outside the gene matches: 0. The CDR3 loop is CASSEDRGNQPQHF. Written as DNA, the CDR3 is TGTGCCAGCAGTGAAGACAGGGGGAATCAGCCCCAGCATTTT.

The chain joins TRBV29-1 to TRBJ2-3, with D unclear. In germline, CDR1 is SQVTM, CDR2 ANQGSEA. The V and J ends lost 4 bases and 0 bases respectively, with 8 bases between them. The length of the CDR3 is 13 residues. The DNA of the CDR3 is TGCAGCGTTGGGTCCCGAAGCACAGATACGCAGTATTTT. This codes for CSVGSRSTDTQYF.

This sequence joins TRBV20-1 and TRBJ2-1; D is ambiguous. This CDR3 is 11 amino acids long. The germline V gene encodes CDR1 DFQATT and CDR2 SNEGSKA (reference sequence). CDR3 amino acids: CSIRVADEQFF. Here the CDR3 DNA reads TGCAGCATACGGGTAGCCGATGAGCAGTTCTTC.